This T cell receptor beta chain was sequenced during a study of T-cell memory formation after mild COVID-19. Study-level information: TCR clusters were mostly confined to one donor each.

This clonotype was found a few times. Its antigen is unknown. General study points: Second-wave clones peaking on day 37 lacked confirmed SARS-CoV-2 specificity. CD4/CD8 balance characterized clones contracting day 15 to 85, and CD4+ skew characterized later expanders.

The length of the CDR3 is 15 residues. Per germline, CDR1 MDHEN and CDR2 SYDVKM. The ends were cut back, 5 bases at V and 0 bases at J, with 11 bases in the middle. From the 5' RACE reads, TCRdb called clonotypes with MiXCR, one entry per CDR3 protein. The sample has 400,000 to 500,000 distinct CDR3 sequences; roughly 20% are singletons. Sequencing was carried out using PBMCs or a T cell subset sorted from them (not recorded which). The TCR originated in an adult woman who had mild COVID-19 (a few samples of this study predate the infection). Cell type and time point are not known. The genes are TRBV28 and TRBJ2-1; D might be TRBD1 (5 bases). In DNA form, the CDR3 reads TGTGCCAGCAGTCCCTACAGGACCTCCTACAATGAGCAGTTCTTC. Translation gives CASSPYRTSYNEQFF.